Below are 10 T cell receptor beta chains sequenced from a single sample in a study of STAT5B mutations in CD4+ large granular lymphocyte leukemia. TCRdb keeps only in-frame clones here, not all; method: immunoSEQ multiplex PCR. The table includes around 29,000 clones, 65% to 85% detected once. Input material: CD4+ T cells from blood buffy coats. These receptor sequences come from a human donor in good health.

The chain links TRBV5-6 to TRBJ1-5, with 7 bases fitting TRBD1. The V gene's germline CDR1 is SGHDT and CDR2 YYEEEE. Trimming at V came to 3 bases and at J to 6 bases, leaving 6 bases not matched to a gene. The CDR3 extends over 14 amino acids. The CDR3 DNA is TGTGCCAGCAGCTGGAGGGGGCATAGTCAGCCCCAGCATTTT. Translation gives CASSWRGHSQPQHF.

This chain connects TRBV5-1 to TRBJ2-3; 8 nucleotides align to TRBD1. V dropped 2 bases and J dropped 0; count of bases not matched to a gene: 8. This CDR3 is built from 17 residues. Germline CDR1 SGHRS, CDR2 YFSETQ. The CDR3 loop reads CASSFTGGSASTDTQYF. The CDR3 DNA sequence: TGCGCCAGCAGCTTTACAGGGGGATCTGCTAGCACAGATACGCAGTATTTT.

V gene TRBV7-2 combines with J gene TRBJ2-3, with D maybe TRBD2 (7 bases). CDR3 length: 15 residues. The ends were cut back, 2 bases at V and 0 bases at J, with 9 bases in the middle. CDR1 is SGHTA, CDR2 FQGNSA, per germline. For the CDR3, the DNA is TGTGCCAGCAGCTTAAGGGGGGGGAGCACAGATACGCAGTATTTT. This translates into CASSLRGGSTDTQYF. The variable domain in full, with the rest retrieved from reference TRBV7-2 and TRBJ2-3, is GAGVSQSPSNKVTEKGKDVELRCDPISGHTALYWYRQSLGQGLEFLIYFQGNSAPDKSGLPSDRFSAERTGGSVSTLTIQRTQQEDSAVYLCASSLRGGSTDTQYFGPGTRLTVL.

V usage is TRBV6-1 and J usage is TRBJ1-2, with a tentative D call TRBD1 (6 bases). Germline CDR1 is MNHNS and CDR2 is SASEGT. The CDR3 is 15 residues long. Trimming stripped 7 bases from V and 1 base from J, with 16 bases between. CDR3 DNA sequence: TGTGCCAGCATGGAGGACAGCTCGGGTAACTATGGCTACACCTTC. Its protein is CASMEDSSGNYGYTF.

V gene TRBV4-3 combines with J gene TRBJ2-5, with 7 bases lining up with TRBD2. CDR3 length equals 15 residues. V shed 6 bases, J shed 1 base, and the junction held 8 bases outside the gene matches. CDR1 and CDR2 from the germline V gene are LGHNA and YSLEER. CDR3 nucleotide sequence: TGCGCCAGCAGTTACGCGGGGGAGGGCCAAGAGACCCAGTACTTC. Protein: CASSYAGEGQETQYF.

The chain joins TRBV7-2 to TRBJ2-5; D is ambiguous. The V end was cut by 4 bases, the J end by 0 bases, with 0 bases between. The CDR3 is 11 amino acids. The germline CDR1 and CDR2 sequences are SGHTA and FQGNSA. The CDR3 here is CASSYQETQYF. The CDR3, as DNA: TGTGCCAGCAGCTACCAAGAGACCCAGTACTTC.

The chain combines TRBV10-3 with TRBJ1-6; D is unclear. Germline values: CDR1 ENHRY, CDR2 SYGVKD. Trimming stripped 3 bases from V and 10 bases from J, with 10 bases between. The CDR3 extends over 13 amino acids. In DNA form, the CDR3 reads TGTGCCATCAGTGAACTACTAACCTCACCCCTCCACTTT. It is translated as CAISELLTSPLHF.

The sample holds a few counts of this clone. The rearrangement joins TRBV18 to TRBJ1-6; 10 bases match TRBD1. Germline trimming cut 6 bases from V and 6 bases from J; bases unmatched to any gene: 8. CDR1 and CDR2 (germline): KGHSH, LQKENI. The CDR3 is 16 residues long. CDR3 sequence: CASSHDRGPGNSPLHF. CDR3 DNA sequence: TGTGCCAGCTCCCACGACAGGGGGCCAGGTAATTCACCCCTCCACTTT.

This clone was observed a single time. The DNA of the CDR3 is TGTGCCATCAGACCGACTAGCGGGTCGGGCACAGATACGCAGTATTTT. Amino acids: CAIRPTSGSGTDTQYF. The rearrangement uses TRBV10-3 and TRBJ2-3; the match to TRBD2 covers 10 bases. The CDR3 contains 16 residues. Germline V gives CDR1 ENHRY, CDR2 SYGVKD. The V gene end was trimmed by 6 bases and the J gene end by 1 base; junction bases not matched to a gene: 7.

This chain uses TRBV6-5 with TRBJ2-5, with 14 bases aligning to TRBD2. V was pared by 0 bases and J by 7 bases, with 1 base of the junction left unmatched. The length of the CDR3 is 15 residues. Looked up from germline, CDR1 is MNHEY and CDR2 is SVGAGI. CDR3 protein: CASSYSGTSGGTQYF. The CDR3 DNA reads TGTGCCAGCAGTTACTCTGGGACTAGCGGGGGGACCCAGTACTTC.